The T cell receptor (beta chain) described here comes from a study of cytomegalovirus exposure and HLA in healthy donors. Study context: A prior analysis found 90 million to 120 million unique TCR beta sequences from 170 million or so T cells. Early release data held 80 million to 100 million unique TCRs from HLA-typed donors. Study outcomes and limitations: The listing of 160 or so TCR beta chains classed them as cytomegalovirus-associated.

This CDR3 has 15 amino acids. In germline, CDR1 is MDHEN, CDR2 SYDVKM. Losses at the gene ends were 3 bases for V and 9 bases for J; bases not matched to a gene: 6. The PCR was carried out with 60 Vbeta primers and 13 Jbeta primers. Libraries were prepared by immunoSEQ multiplex PCR; TCRdb keeps only in-frame clonotypes and omits some of them. The listing records some 160,000 clones. With respect to this clone: Its antigen is undetermined.

The TCR originated in a man aged 30 to 45 in good health and CMV-seronegative. The chain links TRBV28 to TRBJ2-4, with 12 bases aligning to TRBD2. The sample comprised PBMCs. CDR3 protein: CASSFPTSGRGIQYF. CDR3 nucleotide sequence: TGTGCCAGCAGTTTTCCGACTAGCGGGAGAGGCATTCAGTACTTC.